The rows below give T cell receptor beta chains drawn from one sample of a study of circulating and synovial CD4+ cells in juvenile arthritis. Produced via immunoSEQ multiplex PCR; TCRdb's table is partial and in-frame only. The top ten hold approximately 0.68% of the sample, which has about 32,000 clones, more than 90% seen once. Material for sequencing was CD4+ T cells from blood. Every receptor here comes from a human donor with juvenile idiopathic arthritis. Both conserved end residues are part of each CDR3. A D gene is named only where the DNA matches it firmly. A clone size is listed for some rows: how often the clone was seen (once, few, many), or a class if it is expanded.

D: TRBD1; J: TRBJ2-7; V: TRBV7-8; size: few; DNA: TGTGCCAGCAGCTTAGGCCCGACAGGGGACTACGAGCAGTACTTC; CDR3: CASSLGPTGDYEQYF
D: TRBD1; J: TRBJ2-7; V: TRBV28; size: -; DNA: TGTGCCAGCAGCGTGGACAGGGGAGGCGAGCAGTACTTC; CDR3: CASSVDRGGEQYF
D: TRBD2; J: TRBJ2-6; V: TRBV7-2; size: -; DNA: TGTGCCAGCAGCCCCTGGGGGCTAGCGGGGCTCTCTGGGGCCAACGTCCTGACTTTC; CDR3: CASSPWGLAGLSGANVLTF
D: -; J: TRBJ1-3; V: TRBV5-4; size: -; DNA: TGTGCCAGCAGCTCCACAGGGTCTGGAAACACCATATATTTT; CDR3: CASSSTGSGNTIYF
D: -; J: TRBJ1-5; V: TRBV7-2; size: -; DNA: TGTGCCAGCAGCTTAGCCTCAGGTTTTGAGCCCCAGCATTTT; CDR3: CASSLASGFEPQHF
D: -; J: TRBJ1-5; V: TRBV12-1; size: -; DNA: TGTGCCAGCAGCTTTGCGCCAGATTTTAGCAATCAGCCCCAGCATTTT; CDR3: CASSFAPDFSNQPQHF
D: -; J: TRBJ2-2; V: TRBV4-1; size: -; DNA: TGCGCCAGCAGCCAAGATCCAGGGGAGACCACCGGGGAGCTGTTTTTT; CDR3: CASSQDPGETTGELFF
D: TRBD2; J: TRBJ2-3; V: TRBV6-4; size: -; DNA: TGTGCCAGCAGTGACTCTAGCGGGGGGGCCGATACGCAGTATTTT; CDR3: CASSDSSGGADTQYF
D: TRBD2; J: TRBJ2-7; V: TRBV19; size: once; DNA: TGTGCCAGTAGTAGCCCTCGACTAGCGGGGGGGCCCTACGAGCAGTACTTC; CDR3: CASSSPRLAGGPYEQYF
D: -; J: TRBJ2-1; V: TRBV23-1; size: -; DNA: TGCGCCAGGCCCCATGGTGTCAGGGTTTCAGGTAATGAGCAGTTCTTC; CDR3: CARPHGVRVSGNEQFF
D: -; J: TRBJ1-2; V: TRBV7-3; size: -; DNA: TGTGCCAGCAGCTTAACCCCTATCGGGGGCTATGGCTACACCTTC; CDR3: CASSLTPIGGYGYTF
D: TRBD1; J: TRBJ2-1; V: TRBV9; size: once; DNA: TGTGCCAGCAGCACAACCGGGACAGCCTACAATGAGCAGTTCTTC; CDR3: CASSTTGTAYNEQFF
D: -; J: TRBJ1-1; V: TRBV12-2; size: -; DNA: TGTGCAAGTCGCTTAGCTAGTAAAACAGGGGCGACTGAAGCTTTCTTT; CDR3: CASRLASKTGATEAFF
D: TRBD2; J: TRBJ2-5; V: TRBV7-9; size: -; DNA: TGTGCCAGCACCCCGAGACCTAGCGGGAGTGAAGAGACCCAGTACTTC; CDR3: CASTPRPSGSEETQYF
D: TRBD2; J: TRBJ2-5; V: TRBV9; size: -; DNA: TGTGCCAGCAGCGTAGGGGTCTGGCGGGGGGGCAGGGAGACCCAGTACTTC; CDR3: CASSVGVWRGGRETQYF
D: -; J: TRBJ1-4; V: TRBV29-1; size: -; DNA: TGCAGCGTTGAAGACGGTCCGGACCCTCGGGGGGAAAAACTGTTTTTT; CDR3: CSVEDGPDPRGEKLFF
D: TRBD1; J: TRBJ1-4; V: TRBV27; size: -; DNA: TGTGCCAGCAGTCCCCGCTCAGGGGGATATGAAAAACTGTTTTTT; CDR3: CASSPRSGGYEKLFF
D: -; J: TRBJ2-2; V: TRBV19; size: -; DNA: TGTGCCAGTATTGGCAGGAACACCGGGGAGCTGTTTTTT; CDR3: CASIGRNTGELFF
D: TRBD1; J: TRBJ2-7; V: TRBV9; size: -; DNA: TGTGCCAGCAGCGTGGGCGAACAGGGGGTTTACGAGCAGTACTTC; CDR3: CASSVGEQGVYEQYF
D: -; J: TRBJ1-5; V: TRBV11-2; size: -; DNA: TGTGCCAGCAGCCTCTGGACGACAGGCCCCGATCAGCCCCAGCATTTT; CDR3: CASSLWTTGPDQPQHF
D: -; J: TRBJ1-3; V: TRBV11-2; size: -; DNA: TGTGCCAGCGAACTCAGGGGATACTCTGGAAACACCATATATTTT; CDR3: CASELRGYSGNTIYF
D: -; J: TRBJ2-1; V: TRBV19; size: -; DNA: TGTGCCAGTAGTCCCAGAGCGGACGGATTCAATGAGCAGTTCTTC; CDR3: CASSPRADGFNEQFF
D: -; J: TRBJ1-2; V: TRBV20-1; size: -; DNA: TGCAGTGCCCTGGGCAACTATGGCTACACCTTC; CDR3: CSALGNYGYTF
D: -; J: TRBJ2-7; V: TRBV29-1; size: -; DNA: TGCAGCGTTCGTGCAGGGAAGGGCTACGAGCAGTACTTC; CDR3: CSVRAGKGYEQYF